This T cell receptor beta chain appears in the sequencing data of a study of blood T cell repertoires in COVID-19. On the study more broadly: Collection of acute and convalescent COVID-19 samples took place in the United States, Italy and Spain. From T cells, B-cell-depleted T cells, or PBMCs came the material, which was cDNA or gDNA.

Study processing details: Reference gene primer amplification yielded estimated nucleated cell counts. Repertoires were generated with immunoSEQ multiplex PCR, while TCRdb's copy carries only in-frame clones and drops some. That table supplies the V and J calls and clone size; D and trimming were determined from the DNA. Among fewer than 200,000 clones, about 88% were seen once, and the ten largest hold approximately 24%. Sequencing input: peripheral blood. The sequence derives from a man between 60 and 75 years old with acute or convalescent COVID-19.

The DNA for the CDR3 is TGTGCCAGCAGCGCTAGGACAGGCCGAAACACCATATATTTT. Translated: CASSARTGRNTIYF. The chain combines TRBV7-2 with TRBJ1-3; 7 bases line up with TRBD1. The V segment lost 5 bases and the J segment 5 bases; nucleotides outside the gene matches: 6. CDR1 is SGHTA, CDR2 FQGNSA, per germline. The CDR3 is made up of 14 amino acids.